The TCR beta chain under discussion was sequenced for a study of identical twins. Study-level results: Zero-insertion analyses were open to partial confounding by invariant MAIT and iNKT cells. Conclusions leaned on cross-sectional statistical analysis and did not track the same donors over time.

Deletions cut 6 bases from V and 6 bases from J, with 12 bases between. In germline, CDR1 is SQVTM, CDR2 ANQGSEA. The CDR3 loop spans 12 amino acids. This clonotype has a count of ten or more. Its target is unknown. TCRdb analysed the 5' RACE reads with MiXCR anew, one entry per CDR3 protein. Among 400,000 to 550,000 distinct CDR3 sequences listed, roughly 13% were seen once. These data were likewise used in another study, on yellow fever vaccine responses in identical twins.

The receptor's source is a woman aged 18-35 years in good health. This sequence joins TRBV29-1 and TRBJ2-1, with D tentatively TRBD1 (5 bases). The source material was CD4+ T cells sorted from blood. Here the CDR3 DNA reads TGCAGCGTGGGGCATTCACTCAATGAGCAGTTCTTC. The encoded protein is CSVGHSLNEQFF.